This T cell receptor (beta chain) was recovered during a study of CD8 T cells in ankylosing spondylitis (dated by TCRdb to 2017 to 2019). About the study as a whole: The study profiled T cell receptor beta repertoires in healthy donors and ankylosing spondylitis patients to find disease-linked TCR variants. In total, the full study cohort was made up of some 100 healthy donors and approximately 27 ankylosing spondylitis patients. Peripheral blood samples were taken, and synovial fluid was additionally collected from ankylosing spondylitis patients.

The CDR3 numbers 12 residues from cysteine through phenylalanine. CDR3 DNA only is kept here, 36 bases in frame from base 1. Per the germline V gene (reference sequence), DFQATT is the CDR1 and SNEGSKA is the CDR2. The junction carries 7 bases between V and J, which are trimmed by 4 bases and 1 base respectively. The sample was run on an Illumina HiSeq 2500. TCR beta libraries were prepared by quantitative 5'-RACE with molecular barcodes. In the authors' own workflow: Disease-linked TCR variants were identified with a new computational method built on a probabilistic model of VDJ rearrangement. In TCRdb, the public reads were trimmed at Q25 with fastp and aligned with MiXCR, with productive beta chains retained. Rows merge per CDR3 protein into single entries with the most common DNA and genes. These V and J calls are TCRdb output, not the study's own analysis. The sample table contains roughly 180,000 distinct CDR3 sequences; only one count was recorded for 9.5% to 15% of them. Together, the top ten hold 15% to 20% of the sample.

On this clonotype: Its antigen is not yet known. Within one base of it there is no much larger clone, and no base qualities were kept.

The full study reports these points: Some of the motif variants had been reported before in the synovial fluid and blood of reactive arthritis patients, a finding that suggests common disease-initiation mechanisms. In peripheral blood, the disease-linked clones were found at relatively low frequencies and had a CD8+ phenotype. Blood from ankylosing spondylitis patients appeared to be characterized by a TCR beta motif composed of roughly eight highly homologous amino acid variants. The disease-linked clones were reported to be significantly enriched in matched synovial fluid samples from ankylosing spondylitis patients.

Sequenced material: blood, either unsorted or a sorted T cell fraction (not recorded which). The sequence came from a male donor with ankylosing spondylitis or in good health (not recorded which). Recombination connected TRBV20-1 to TRBJ1-1; too little of a D gene remains to name it. For the CDR3, the sequence is CSAIIGNTEAFF. The bases are TGCAGTGCTATAATAGGGAACACTGAAGCTTTCTTT.